A selection of T cell receptor beta chains follows, all from one sample in a study of blood T cell repertoires in COVID-19. Libraries were prepared by immunoSEQ multiplex PCR; TCRdb keeps only in-frame clonotypes and omits some of them. The sample consists of approximately 480,000 clones, around 90% of them appearing once. Sequenced input: PBMCs or T cells enriched from blood (not recorded which). These receptors all stem from a woman aged 18-29 years who had recovered from COVID-19. Each CDR3 is given with its conserved first and last residue. Fields, in order: J gene, CDR3 length, D gene, clone size, V gene, CDR3 protein, CDR3 DNA. A D gene is named only where the DNA matches it firmly. Expanded clones are given a class, and other clones once, few, many or no size at all.

j_gene: TRBJ1-1; len: 12; d_gene: TRBD1; abundance: .; v_gene: TRBV2; CDR3aa: CASRGTGPEAFF; CDR3nt: TGTGCCAGCAGGGGGACAGGGCCTGAAGCTTTCTTT
j_gene: TRBJ2-1; len: 14; d_gene: TRBD1; abundance: .; v_gene: TRBV18; CDR3aa: CASSPGTGGDGQFF; CDR3nt: TGTGCCAGCTCACCCGGGACAGGGGGCGACGGGCAGTTCTTC
j_gene: TRBJ2-3; len: 16; d_gene: TRBD2; abundance: .; v_gene: TRBV5-1; CDR3aa: CASSLGIAGGPDTQYF; CDR3nt: TGCGCCAGCAGCTTGGGAATAGCGGGGGGACCAGATACGCAGTATTTT
j_gene: TRBJ1-2; len: 16; d_gene: .; abundance: .; v_gene: TRBV30; CDR3aa: CAWSSTAGRAGYGYTF; CDR3nt: TGTGCCTGGAGTAGTACGGCTGGCAGGGCAGGCTATGGCTACACCTTC
j_gene: TRBJ2-7; len: 13; d_gene: .; abundance: .; v_gene: TRBV28; CDR3aa: CASSLGRSYEQYF; CDR3nt: TGTGCCAGCAGTTTGGGCCGATCCTACGAGCAGTACTTC
j_gene: TRBJ2-3; len: 16; d_gene: .; abundance: .; v_gene: TRBV25-1; CDR3aa: CASSRGGAEGTDTQYF; CDR3nt: TGTGCCAGCAGTAGAGGAGGGGCTGAGGGCACAGATACGCAGTATTTT
j_gene: TRBJ1-2; len: 14; d_gene: TRBD1; abundance: once; v_gene: TRBV29-1; CDR3aa: CSVEKAGQAYGYTF; CDR3nt: TGCAGCGTTGAAAAGGCCGGACAGGCTTATGGCTACACCTTC
j_gene: TRBJ1-1; len: 15; d_gene: .; abundance: .; v_gene: TRBV2; CDR3aa: CASSEAMVITTEAFF; CDR3nt: TGTGCCAGCAGTGAAGCAATGGTGATAACAACTGAAGCTTTCTTT
j_gene: TRBJ1-3; len: 12; d_gene: TRBD1; abundance: once; v_gene: TRBV2; CDR3aa: CASRTGVYTIYF; CDR3nt: TGTGCCAGCAGAACAGGGGTATACACCATATATTTT
j_gene: TRBJ1-1; len: 13; d_gene: TRBD1; abundance: .; v_gene: TRBV3-1/TRBV3-2; CDR3aa: CASNNRGGTEAFF; CDR3nt: TGTGCCAGCAACAACAGGGGTGGGACTGAAGCTTTCTTT
j_gene: TRBJ1-1; len: 11; d_gene: .; abundance: .; v_gene: TRBV12-3/TRBV12-4; CDR3aa: CASSRNTEAFF; CDR3nt: TGTGCCAGCAGCAGGAACACTGAAGCTTTCTTT
j_gene: TRBJ1-6; len: 18; d_gene: TRBD1; abundance: .; v_gene: TRBV20-1; CDR3aa: CSASEDRGVEGDNSPLHF; CDR3nt: TGCAGTGCTAGTGAGGACAGGGGCGTAGAAGGGGATAATTCACCCCTCCACTTT
j_gene: TRBJ1-5; len: 17; d_gene: .; abundance: .; v_gene: TRBV19; CDR3aa: CASSRPQGTVLNQPQHF; CDR3nt: TGTGCCAGTAGTAGACCTCAGGGAACGGTACTCAATCAGCCCCAGCATTTT
j_gene: TRBJ1-1; len: 14; d_gene: TRBD1; abundance: .; v_gene: TRBV19; CDR3aa: CASIYRTGDTEAFF; CDR3nt: TGTGCCAGTATTTACCGGACAGGGGACACTGAAGCTTTCTTT
j_gene: TRBJ2-1; len: 15; d_gene: .; abundance: .; v_gene: TRBV10-2; CDR3aa: CASSDRHLSYNEQFF; CDR3nt: TGCGCCAGCAGTGATCGACACCTCTCCTACAATGAGCAGTTCTTC
j_gene: TRBJ2-1; len: 14; d_gene: .; abundance: .; v_gene: TRBV4-1; CDR3aa: CASSQAPDYNEQFF; CDR3nt: TGCGCCAGCAGCCAAGCCCCAGACTACAATGAGCAGTTCTTC
j_gene: TRBJ2-1; len: 13; d_gene: .; abundance: .; v_gene: TRBV7-2; CDR3aa: CASSLVPGTEQFF; CDR3nt: TGTGCCAGCAGCTTAGTTCCTGGGACAGAGCAGTTCTTC
j_gene: TRBJ2-3; len: 16; d_gene: TRBD2; abundance: .; v_gene: TRBV18; CDR3aa: CASSRTSGAYTDTQYF; CDR3nt: TGTGCCAGCTCCCGAACTAGCGGGGCCTACACAGATACGCAGTATTTT
j_gene: TRBJ1-2; len: 15; d_gene: .; abundance: .; v_gene: TRBV18; CDR3aa: CASSPSWQLNYGYTF; CDR3nt: TGTGCCAGCTCACCATCATGGCAGTTAAACTATGGCTACACCTTC
j_gene: TRBJ1-4; len: 15; d_gene: TRBD1; abundance: .; v_gene: TRBV18; CDR3aa: CASSQGGATNEKLFF; CDR3nt: TGTGCCAGCTCTCAAGGGGGCGCAACTAATGAAAAACTGTTTTTT
j_gene: TRBJ1-5; len: 14; d_gene: .; abundance: .; v_gene: TRBV5-8; CDR3aa: CASSSPGANQPQHF; CDR3nt: TGTGCCAGCAGCTCCCCAGGGGCCAATCAGCCCCAGCATTTT
j_gene: TRBJ2-7; len: 14; d_gene: TRBD1; abundance: .; v_gene: TRBV2; CDR3aa: CASSEVVLTGEQYF; CDR3nt: TGTGCCAGCAGTGAAGTGGTTTTGACAGGGGAGCAGTACTTC